This T cell receptor beta chain was identified during a study of early T cells in non-severe SARS-CoV-2 infection. This CDR3 spans 12 amino acids. Germline loops: CDR1 SQVTM, CDR2 ANQGSEA. V shed 7 bases and J 10 bases; nucleotides not matched to a gene: 12. The sample holds one count of this clonotype. Researchers attached unique molecular identifiers to individual cDNA molecules. TCRdb independently ran MiXCR on the 5' RACE reads; one entry per CDR3 protein. The table records approximately 56,000 distinct CDR3 sequences, 10% of them present only once. This receptor was obtained from an adult who was a healthcare worker with PCR-confirmed SARS-CoV-2 infection or an uninfected control (not recorded which). Sequenced sample: whole blood. The chain uses TRBV29-1 and TRBJ1-1; TRBD1 matches at 7 bases. The CDR3 nucleotides read TGCAGCGGTTACACAGGGGAAGAGGGAGCTTTCTTT. Its translation: CSGYTGEEGAFF. Variable domain in full (rest from reference TRBV29-1 and TRBJ1-1): SAVISQKPSRDICQRGTSLTIQCQVDSQVTMMFWYRQQPGQSLTLIATANQGSEATYESGFVIDKFPISRPNLTFSTLTVSNMSPEDSSIYLCSGYTGEEGAFFGQGTRLTVV.